This paragraph reports one T cell receptor (beta chain). Its antigen is currently not known. Base qualities are not at hand, and no much larger clone is one base apart. To prepare the library, multiplex PCR was applied. The listed sequencing device is Illumina HiSeq 4000. iRepertoire HTBI primers and Arm-PCR amplification of CDR3 regions were used to construct TCR beta libraries. Before sequencing, the PCR products underwent gel purification. The authors processed their data as follows. Gene usage analysis of CDR3 amino acid clonotypes relied on the roughly 64 TRBV and 14 TRBJ segments identified across samples. COPE and FqMerger were used to merge the filtered high-quality paired reads into contigs. BLAST was used to align contigs to IMGT TRBV, TRBD and TRBJ reference genes, and CDR3 was defined according to IMGT. Clonotypes above 0.1% frequency were classified as highly expanded clones. Repertoire diversity was measured by Shannon entropy, and V-J evenness by the Gini coefficient. A clonotype found in more than one individual was treated as public. TCRdb trimmed public reads at Q25 via fastp, called clones via MiXCR and kept in-frame beta chains. Each entry is one CDR3 protein sequence, shown with its most common DNA and genes. The authors' filters were not applied to this entry. Recorded for this sample are under 450,000 distinct CDR3 sequences; 20% to 25% of them occurred a single time. The biggest ten clones account for roughly a quarter of the sample.

The sample originates from a study of regulatory T cells in long-lasting Graves disease (dated by TCRdb to about 2021). Regarding the complete study: To count as having persistent Graves' disease, a patient had to have received antithyroid drug treatment for over 5 years with TSH receptor autoantibodies remaining persistently positive. The study was registered as a clinical trial and conducted in China. Patients with persistent Graves' disease were compared with patients with newly diagnosed Graves' disease using TCR sequencing and RNA sequencing of peripheral blood. On average, persistent Graves' disease patients in the clinical cohort had been on antithyroid drugs for around 9.5 years. A total of roughly 35 samples underwent TCR sequencing: around 13 from persistent and around 20 from newly diagnosed Graves' disease patients.

Overall results and qualifications from the work: Persistent patients shared more public clonotypes among themselves (around 2,500) than newly diagnosed patients did (more than 950). Compared with newly diagnosed patients, patients with persistent Graves' disease had lower TCR Shannon entropy and fewer highly expanded clones, which suggests clonal expansion. The small sample size was acknowledged by the authors as a limitation that may reduce accuracy. TRBV28, TRBJ1-2 and TRBJ2-5 were preferentially used in persistent disease, while TRBV20-1 and TRBJ2-1 were favored in newly diagnosed disease. Only peripheral blood was studied, because thyroid tissue, the primary lesion, was inaccessible. Sequencing and analysis were restricted to the TCR beta chain.

The V end gives up 4 bases and the J end 8 bases, leaving 8 bases in the junction not matched to a gene. Counted from cysteine to phenylalanine, this CDR3 has 14 amino acids. Only the CDR3 part of the read is kept: 42 bases, read in frame from the first base. The germline V gene sets CDR1 to MGHRA and CDR2 to YSYEKL. This specimen's time point label, per the study, means: persistent/refractory GD, antithyroid drugs over 5 years with positive TRAb. For both TCR sequencing and RNA sequencing, RNA was extracted from PBMCs in TRIzol. The diagnosis of Graves' disease followed American Thyroid Association guidelines. The patients came from an endocrinology department in Xi'an, China. From each patient, approximately 9.9 milliliters of peripheral blood was collected into an EDTA anticoagulant tube. Ficoll Paque Plus density gradient separation was used to isolate PBMCs, and no further T cell sorting was done. An Agilent 2100 Bioanalyzer and agarose gel were used to check RNA quality, while a NanoDrop 2000 measured RNA concentration.

The sample in question was peripheral blood mononuclear cells (PBMCs), obtained when the disease was refractory, from a patient treated with antithyroid drugs. The chain is made from TRBV4-1 and TRBJ1-2; 9 bases in the middle match TRBD1. The clonotype was recovered from a woman aged 40 to 50 with Graves disease. Donor details come from another sample of the same person, matched by shared clones. The DNA sequence is given as TGCGCCAGCAGCCGCGTAACAGGGGGCGACGGCTACACCTTC. It encodes CASSRVTGGDGYTF.